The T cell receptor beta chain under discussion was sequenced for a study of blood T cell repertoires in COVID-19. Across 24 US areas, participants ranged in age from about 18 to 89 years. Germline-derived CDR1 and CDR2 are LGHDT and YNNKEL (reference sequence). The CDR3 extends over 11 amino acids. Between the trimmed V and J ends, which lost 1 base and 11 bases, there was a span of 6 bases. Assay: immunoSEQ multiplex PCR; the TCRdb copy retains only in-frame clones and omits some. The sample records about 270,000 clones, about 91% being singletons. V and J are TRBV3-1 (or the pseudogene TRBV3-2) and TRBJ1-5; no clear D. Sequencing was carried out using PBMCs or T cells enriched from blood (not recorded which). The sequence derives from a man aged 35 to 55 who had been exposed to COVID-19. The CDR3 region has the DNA TGTGCCAGCAGCCAAGGTCACTCCCAGCATTTT. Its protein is CASSQGHSQHF.